Here is one TCR beta chain with its context. Its target is not known. It may be a read error: a sequence one base away is much more abundant. The entry originates in a study of identical twins' blood T cells. For the study at large: Approximately 50 million reads came from 12 libraries, six alpha, six beta.

The germline CDR1 and CDR2 sequences are SGDLS and YYNGEE. The CDR3 runs 14 residues. Study-level points and caveats: Twin repertoire similarity may partly reflect shared environment. Mainly, cloneset size products determined shared clonotypes, twins included.

TCRdb re-analysed the 5' RACE reads in MiXCR, keeping a single row per CDR3 protein. The sample records 400,000 or so distinct CDR3 sequences, under 30% being singletons. The rearrangement links TRBV9 to TRBJ1-2; D perhaps matches TRBD1 (6 bases). The receptor was isolated from a woman aged 18 to 49 in good health. What was sequenced was PBMCs. The CDR3 region has the DNA TGTGCCCGCAGCTCCGGACAGCCTAACTATGGCTACACCTTC. It yields the protein CARSSGQPNYGYTF.